This T cell receptor (beta chain) emerged from a study of molecular identifiers for immune sequencing clone quantification. CDR3 length: 13 amino acids. Germline V CDR1 and CDR2: SNHLY, FYNNEI. Losses at the gene ends were 9 bases for V and 1 base for J; bases not matched to a gene: 5. MiXCR, run by TCRdb on the PCR reads, gives a single entry per CDR3 protein. The sample yields more than 450,000 distinct CDR3 sequences, 25% seen once. With RNA at 10%, 30% or 50%, naive CD8 libraries came from about 20,000 to 1,000,000 sorted cells. The chain is built from TRBV2 and TRBJ1-2; 7 nucleotides align to TRBD1. The receptor was isolated from a human donor in good health. Some libraries in this study had Jurkat cell RNA spiked in. The source material was naive CD8+ T cells from blood, with Jurkat cell RNA spiked in. Documented subset: FACS-sorted CD8+CD4-CCR7+CD45RA+ naive T cells. CDR3 DNA: TGTGCCAGGGGGACAGCGTATAACTATGGCTACACCTTC. Amino acids: CARGTAYNYGYTF.